Shown below are 26 T cell receptor beta chains from a single sample sequenced in a study of spatial heterogeneity in lung cancer. Study observations and caveats: In tumors, expanded intratumoral alpha and beta TCR counts tracked mutation counts.

Time point in this sample: sample taken at primary tumor resection. These receptors' targets are unknown. TCRdb re-derived calls from the 5' RACE reads in MiXCR, one entry per CDR3 protein. This sample has some 4,200 distinct CDR3 sequences, with about two fifths found just once. Here the sequenced sample was lung tumor tissue, taken at surgery. Receptor source: a male donor with early-stage non-small cell lung cancer.

This chain links TRBV6-1 with TRBJ2-4; weak D call: TRBD1 (5 bases). The CDR3 covers 13 residues. V lost 2 bases, J lost 7 bases, and 9 bases lay in between. Germline V gene sequence: CDR1 MNHNS, CDR2 SASEGT. The CDR3 sequence: CASSEQGSNIQYF. Written as DNA, the CDR3 is TGTGCCAGCAGTGAACAGGGAAGTAACATTCAGTACTTC.

The chain uses TRBV18 and TRBJ2-2; a weak D match, TRBD2 (5 bases). This CDR3 contains 17 residues. The ends were cut back, 3 bases at V and 0 bases at J, with 14 bases in the middle. The germline CDR1 and CDR2 sequences are KGHSH and LQKENI. The CDR3 region has the DNA TGTGCCAGCTCACCGCCGGAGGAGCAGGCGAACACCGGGGAGCTGTTTTTT. Translated: CASSPPEEQANTGELFF.

The chain links TRBV7-8 to TRBJ2-6; D might be TRBD2 (5 bases). Germline assignment: CDR1 SGHVS and CDR2 FQNEAQ. V shed 1 base and J shed 0 bases, with 7 bases lying between them. The CDR3 has 16 residues. The CDR3: CASSLGGSSGANVLTF. For the CDR3, the DNA is TGTGCCAGCAGCTTAGGTGGGAGCTCTGGGGCCAACGTCCTGACTTTC.

The chain is built from TRBV3-1 and TRBJ2-3; D is unresolved. The CDR3 length is 14 residues. The germline V gene encodes CDR1 LGHDT and CDR2 YNNKEL (reference sequence). Trimming took 1 base from V and 0 from J, leaving 5 bases between them. The CDR3 coding sequence is TGTGCCAGCAGCCAAGTCTGGAGCACAGATACGCAGTATTTT. As protein: CASSQVWSTDTQYF.

This clonotype showed up just once. CDR3 loop: CASSGTSGADTQYF. DNA of the CDR3: TGTGCCAGCAGCGGGACTAGCGGGGCAGATACGCAGTATTTT. The gene calls are TRBV13 and TRBJ2-3; 13 bases line up with TRBD2. The junction had 0 bases not matched to a gene; V was cut back by 5 bases and J by 4 bases. The CDR3 runs to 14 residues. The V gene's germline CDR1 is PRHDT and CDR2 FYEKMQ (reference sequence).

The rearrangement links TRBV5-1 to TRBJ2-5; D is perhaps TRBD1 or TRBD2 (6 bases each). Trimming took off 2 bases at V and 5 bases at J, with 10 bases between the two ends. There are 13 residues in the CDR3. Per the germline V gene, CDR1 is SGHRS and CDR2 is YFSETQ. CDR3 sequence: CASSFGGDETQYF. The CDR3 DNA is TGCGCCAGCAGCTTCGGGGGCGACGAGACCCAGTACTTC.

This chain links TRBV29-1 with TRBJ1-1; D is unresolved. The CDR3 loop spans 12 amino acids. V gave up 3 bases and J gave up 6 bases, with 11 bases separating them. Looked up from germline, CDR1 is SQVTM and CDR2 is ANQGSEA. The CDR3 nucleotides read TGCAGCGTTGACCCGGGTGAGGCTGAAGCTTTCTTT. Protein product: CSVDPGEAEAFF.

The chain links TRBV2 to TRBJ1-2, with D unresolved. The V end lost 9 bases, the J end lost 8 bases, and 19 bases lay between the germline ends. Germline CDR1 reads SNHLY; CDR2 reads FYNNEI. The CDR3 covers 13 residues. CDR3 sequence: CARTTSYQSGYTF. The CDR3 DNA follows: TGTGCCAGAACGACCAGTTACCAATCGGGCTACACCTTC.

This clonotype was observed a few times. Here the CDR3 DNA reads TGTGCCAGCCGCCGGGGCCAGAACACCGGGGAGCTGTTTTTT. This codes for CASRRGQNTGELFF. The chain carries TRBV7-6 and TRBJ2-2; perhaps D is TRBD1 or TRBD2 (5 bases each). The CDR3 covers 14 residues. The germline V gene encodes CDR1 SGHVS and CDR2 FNYEAQ. V gave up 8 bases and J gave up 1 base, with 11 bases separating them.

The table lists this clonotype with a count of one. The chain's CDR3 is CASSPTAGANTGELFF. Written as DNA, the CDR3 is TGTGCCAGCTCCCCCACAGCGGGGGCGAACACCGGGGAGCTGTTTTTT. The chain employs TRBV18 and TRBJ2-2, with 8 bases identical to TRBD2. This CDR3 is built from 16 residues. Looked up from germline, CDR1 is KGHSH and CDR2 is LQKENI. J lost 0 bases, V lost 6 bases, and 6 bases had no gene match.

The gene calls are TRBV11-2 and TRBJ2-3, with a tentative D call TRBD1 (6 bases). The V gene's germline CDR1 is SGHAT and CDR2 FQNNGV. The germline V and J ends were trimmed by 4 bases and 4 bases, with 18 bases remaining between them. The CDR3 sequence is 16 residues long. CDR3 amino acids: CASSSQPTEGADTQYF. CDR3 in DNA: TGTGCCAGCAGCTCCCAACCGACTGAGGGGGCAGATACGCAGTATTTT.

This CDR3 reads CSASSGGKETQYF. DNA of the CDR3: TGCAGCGCCTCTAGCGGGGGAAAAGAGACCCAGTACTTC. The chain links TRBV29-1 to TRBJ2-5; 10 bases are shared with TRBD2. Germline V gene lookup returns CDR1 SQVTM and CDR2 ANQGSEA. The length of the CDR3 is 13 residues. V lost 7 bases and J lost 3; bases outside the gene matches: 5.

This clonotype is deemed medium-sized. The J gene is TRBJ1-6, the V gene TRBV10-3; 10 positions agree with TRBD1. CDR3 size: 13 residues. V shed 6 bases, J shed 8 bases, and the junction held 1 base outside the gene matches. The germline V gene encodes CDR1 ENHRY and CDR2 SYGVKD. CDR3 nucleotide sequence: TGTGCCATCAGAGGGACAGGGGATTCACCCCTCCACTTT. Protein product: CAIRGTGDSPLHF.

This clonotype was picked up many times. The chain is built from TRBV27 and TRBJ2-7; 8 bases map to TRBD2. The germline gives CDR1 MNHEY, CDR2 SMNVEV (reference sequence). The CDR3 runs 15 residues. The V gene end was trimmed by 6 bases and the J gene end by 0 bases; junction bases not matched to a gene: 7. CDR3 in amino acids: CASSLGLAGSYEQYF. The DNA for the CDR3 is TGTGCCAGCAGCCTTGGACTAGCCGGCTCCTACGAGCAGTACTTC.

The chain combines TRBV27 with TRBJ2-1; D remains ambiguous. CDR3 length: 14 residues. Between the trimmed V and J ends, which lost 5 bases and 5 bases, there was a span of 13 bases. The V gene's germline CDR1 is MNHEY and CDR2 SMNVEV (reference sequence). In DNA, the CDR3 is TGTGCCAGCAGTAAGGGAACTACCGACAATGAGCAGTTCTTC. This encodes CASSKGTTDNEQFF.

The chain is built from TRBV7-2 and TRBJ2-3; D might be TRBD2 (6 bases). Trimming removed 4 bases at V and 0 bases at J, with 11 bases between. CDR1 and CDR2 from the germline V gene are SGHTA and FQGNSA. This CDR3 has 15 residues. The CDR3 region is CASSSSLASTDTQYF. CDR3 DNA sequence: TGTGCCAGCAGCTCGTCTCTAGCGAGCACAGATACGCAGTATTTT.

This clonotype was seen ten or more times. The chain joins TRBV11-2 to TRBJ2-7; no clear D. V lost 5 bases and J lost 4, with 15 bases in between. Germline CDR1 SGHAT, CDR2 FQNNGV. This CDR3 spans 14 amino acids. CDR3 coding DNA: TGTGCCAGCAGCACCTACCCGATTCGTTACGAGCAGTACTTC. This translates into CASSTYPIRYEQYF.

This clonotype was seen at least ten times. V usage is TRBV3-1 and J usage is TRBJ2-5; the match to TRBD2 covers 9 bases. Trimming took 4 bases from V and 5 from J; bases not matched to a gene: 2. Germline V CDR1 and CDR2: LGHDT, YNNKEL (reference sequence). The CDR3 runs to 13 residues. In DNA, the CDR3 is TGTGCCAGCAGCCCTAGCGGGACCGAGACCCAGTACTTC. Its protein product is CASSPSGTETQYF.

In its sample, this clonotype was seen many times. The chain carries TRBV18 and TRBJ2-6; a possible D gene is TRBD2 (5 bases). CDR1 KGHSH and CDR2 LQKENI come from the germline V gene. V was clipped by 6 bases and J by 5 bases, with 14 bases between them. The CDR3 runs 15 residues. The CDR3 region has the DNA TGTGCCAGCTCGACTACGGTGGAGAGGGCCAACGTCCTGACTTTC. Translating it yields CASSTTVERANVLTF. Supplemented by reference TRBV18 and TRBJ2-6, the full variable domain reads NAGVMQNPRHLVRRRGQEARLRCSPMKGHSHVYWYRQLPEEGLKFMVYLQKENIIDESGMPKERFSAEFPKEGPSILRIQQVVRGDSAAYFCASSTTVERANVLTFGAGSRLTVL.

This clonotype is medium-sized (0.01 to 0.1%). This chain links TRBV6-6 with TRBJ2-5, with 9 bases identical to TRBD2. Per the germline V gene, CDR1 is MNHNY and CDR2 is SVGAGI (reference sequence). V shed 2 bases, J shed 2 bases, and the junction held 6 bases outside the gene matches. The CDR3 has 16 amino acids. The CDR3 spells CASSYAGGWKQETQYF. The CDR3 DNA reads as TGTGCCAGCAGTTACGCGGGGGGGTGGAAACAAGAGACCCAGTACTTC.

There are many counts of this clonotype. The chain couples TRBV7-3 to TRBJ2-1; D may be TRBD2 (7 bases). The CDR3 totals 13 residues. Trimming cost V 5 bases and J 10 bases, with 15 bases left between them. Germline values: CDR1 SGHTA, CDR2 FQGTGA. The CDR3 region is CASSPTTGGEQFF. The CDR3 nucleotides are TGTGCCAGCAGCCCCACTACGGGGGGCGAGCAGTTCTTC.

This clonotype counts as medium-sized (0.01 to 0.1%). This chain uses TRBV12-3 or TRBV12-4 with TRBJ2-7; the D call may be TRBD1 or TRBD2 (6 bases each). This CDR3 is 13 amino acids long. Deletions cut 7 bases from V and 5 bases from J, with 15 bases between. The CDR3 bases are TGTGCCAGCACCCTAGGGGGGATCAACGAGCAGTACTTC. Translated: CASTLGGINEQYF.

The genes are TRBV6-5 and TRBJ2-5; possible D gene TRBD1, 6 bases. From germline, CDR1 is MNHEY and CDR2 SVGAGI. V lost 7 bases, J lost 1 base, and 10 bases lay in between. This CDR3 is 13 amino acids long. The CDR3 bases are TGTGCCAGCAAGCAAGGGGGCCAAGAGACCCAGTACTTC. This encodes CASKQGGQETQYF.

This clonotype was observed a handful of times. V is TRBV7-2 and J is TRBJ2-7; 9 bases match TRBD2. Germline CDR1 reads SGHTA; CDR2 reads FQGNSA. The CDR3 has 13 residues. The V and J ends lost 1 base and 13 bases, in that order; junction bases with no gene match: 8. CDR3 nucleotides: TGTGCCAGCAGCTTAGAGCTAGCGGGGTTGCAATACTTC. Translation gives CASSLELAGLQYF.

V and J are TRBV2 and TRBJ2-7, with 11 bases matching TRBD1. Germline V gene lookup returns CDR1 SNHLY and CDR2 FYNNEI. After removal of 4 bases from V and 5 bases from J, the junction contained 7 bases not matched to a gene. The CDR3 covers 15 residues. The CDR3 DNA follows: TGTGCCAGCAGTGCCGGGACAGGGGGTCTGGACGAGCAGTACTTC. It yields the protein CASSAGTGGLDEQYF.

V is TRBV5-6 and J is TRBJ2-7; D not certain. This CDR3 region has 14 residues. Germline CDR1 SGHDT, CDR2 YYEEEE. The V and J ends lost 4 bases and 2 bases respectively, with 13 bases between them. In nucleotides, the CDR3 is TGTGCCAGCAGCCCCCGACAAAGAACCTACGAGCAGTACTTC. Protein: CASSPRQRTYEQYF. The variable domain in full, completed from reference TRBV5-6 and TRBJ2-7, reads DAGVTQSPTHLIKTRGQQVTLRCSPKSGHDTVSWYQQALGQGPQFIFQYYEEEERQRGNFPDRFSGHQFPNYSSELNVNALLLGDSALYLCASSPRQRTYEQYFGPGTRLTVT.